The 8 T cell receptor beta chains listed next were all sequenced from one sample in a study of control samples from healthy donors and cancer patients. This table comes from immunoSEQ multiplex PCR, and its TCRdb copy is limited to in-frame clones, with some not included. The sample records 140,000 or so clones, approximately 88% being singletons. The sequenced material came from blood. These receptors were collected from a man under 40 in good health.

V usage is TRBV5-1 and J usage is TRBJ2-3, with TRBD2 matching over 10 bases. Germline CDR1 reads SGHRS; CDR2 reads YFSETQ. CDR3 length: 16 amino acids. V shed 1 base and J 4 bases; nucleotides not matched to a gene: 6. The CDR3 reads CASSLMASGSSDTQYF. Written as DNA, the CDR3 is TGCGCCAGCAGCTTGATGGCTAGCGGGAGCTCAGATACGCAGTATTTT.

V gene TRBV18 combines with J gene TRBJ2-7; D gene ambiguous. Germline lookup yields CDR1 KGHSH and CDR2 LQKENI. Between the trimmed V and J ends, which lost 3 bases and 5 bases, there was a span of 8 bases. The CDR3 is made up of 12 amino acids. Written as DNA, the CDR3 is TGTGCCAGCTCACCGACGGAGCACGAGCAGTACTTC. This sequence encodes CASSPTEHEQYF.

The chain couples TRBV6-1 to TRBJ2-7, with D possibly TRBD2 on 7 matching bases. There are 15 residues in the CDR3. Trimming removed 0 bases at V and 2 bases at J, with 11 bases between. The V gene's germline CDR1 is MNHNS and CDR2 SASEGT. CDR3 in amino acids: CASSEAGGRPYEQYF. CDR3 coding DNA: TGTGCCAGCAGTGAAGCCGGGGGGCGTCCCTACGAGCAGTACTTC.

V gene TRBV29-1 combines with J gene TRBJ2-7; 9 bases map to TRBD1. The ends lost 0 bases at V and 2 bases at J; junction bases unmatched: 2. Germline V lookup: CDR1 SQVTM, CDR2 ANQGSEA. The CDR3 extends over 14 amino acids. Written as DNA, the CDR3 is TGCAGCGTTGAAGAAGGACAGGGGACCTACGAGCAGTACTTC. The encoded protein is CSVEEGQGTYEQYF.

The genes are TRBV4-2 and TRBJ2-3; TRBD2 aligns across 10 bases. Germline loops: CDR1 LGHNA, CDR2 YNFKEQ. The V and J ends lost 5 bases and 4 bases, in that order; junction bases with no gene match: 9. The CDR3 extends over 16 amino acids. The CDR3 nucleotides read TGTGCCAGCAGCTGGAAAAGCGGGGGGGCCCCAGATACGCAGTATTTT. As protein: CASSWKSGGAPDTQYF.

This chain joins TRBV3-1 (or the pseudogene TRBV3-2) and TRBJ1-4; maybe TRBD1 (5 bases). Germline V gives CDR1 LGHDT, CDR2 YNNKEL (reference sequence). The CDR3 is 14 residues long. V was shortened by 2 bases and J by 8 bases, with 12 bases between the two germline ends. CDR3 region: CASSQLTGGEKLFF. Written as DNA, the CDR3 is TGTGCCAGCAGCCAACTCACAGGTGGAGAAAAACTGTTTTTT.

The chain joins TRBV4-1 to TRBJ2-7, with TRBD1 matching over 8 bases. V shed 1 base, J shed 1 base, and the junction held 6 bases outside the gene matches. This CDR3 region has 16 residues. The germline gives CDR1 MGHRA, CDR2 YSYEKL. The DNA for the CDR3 is TGCGCCAGCAGCCAAGTTTTACAGGGGGTATCCTACGAGCAGTACTTC. Amino acid sequence: CASSQVLQGVSYEQYF.

The genes are TRBV7-9 and TRBJ1-3; D is ambiguous. V dropped 3 bases and J dropped 2 bases, with 11 bases sitting between them. The CDR3 is 15 amino acids. CDR1 and CDR2 (germline): SEHNR, FQNEAQ (reference sequence). The CDR3 region is CASSLGRPTGNTIYF. The CDR3 region has the DNA TGTGCCAGCAGCTTGGGCAGGCCCACTGGAAACACCATATATTTT.